The 12 T cell receptor beta chains given below trace back to one sample, sequenced in a study of shared clonotypes between healthy human individuals. Naive CD8 cells lacked CD45RO and underwent positive selection for CCR7, leaving out terminally differentiated effector memory CD45RA+ cells. The assay was immunoSEQ multiplex PCR, and TCRdb's table has in-frame clones only and misses some. The sample carries more than 550,000 clones, just over 90% recorded once. Sequencing was performed on naive CD8+ T cells sorted from blood. These TCRs come from a man younger than 45 in good health.

This chain links TRBV9 with TRBJ1-1; D possibly corresponds to TRBD1 (5 bases). Germline V gene lookup returns CDR1 SGDLS and CDR2 YYNGEE. This CDR3 comprises 13 residues. Trimming removed 5 bases from V and 4 bases from J, with 12 bases in between. The CDR3 is CASSYHQGTEAFF. In DNA, the CDR3 is TGTGCCAGCAGTTACCACCAGGGCACTGAAGCTTTCTTT.

The chain carries TRBV7-9 and TRBJ2-3, with D unresolved. Germline CDR1 is SEHNR and CDR2 is FQNEAQ (reference sequence). CDR3 length: 14 amino acids. Trimming stripped 5 bases from V and 0 bases from J, with 9 bases between. CDR3 protein: CASSVNPSTDTQYF. DNA of the CDR3: TGTGCCAGCAGCGTAAACCCTAGCACAGATACGCAGTATTTT.

This clone was observed a few times. Other DNA sequences from this sample encode an identical CDR3 as well. The chain uses TRBV29-1 and TRBJ2-1; D is uncertain. The V and J ends lost 7 bases and 7 bases respectively, with 5 bases between them. Germline V gives CDR1 SQVTM, CDR2 ANQGSEA. The CDR3 contains 9 residues. CDR3 loop: CSGGNEQFF. The CDR3 DNA is TGCAGCGGAGGAAATGAGCAGTTCTTC.

The rearrangement links TRBV29-1 to TRBJ2-7; D gene ambiguous. The CDR3 is 14 amino acids. Germline V gene sequence: CDR1 SQVTM, CDR2 ANQGSEA. V gave up 0 bases and J gave up 1 base, with 10 bases separating them. The CDR3 sequence is CSVEEVEGSYEQYF. The CDR3 bases are TGCAGCGTTGAAGAGGTGGAAGGGTCCTACGAGCAGTACTTC.

The chain carries TRBV9 and TRBJ1-1; TRBD1 matches at 8 bases. CDR3 length equals 16 residues. Per germline, CDR1 SGDLS and CDR2 YYNGEE. V gave up 4 bases and J gave up 1 base; unmatched junction bases: 9. The DNA for the CDR3 is TGTGCCAGCAGCCCCCGGACCGACAGGGGGAACACTGAAGCTTTCTTT. It translates to CASSPRTDRGNTEAFF. The variable domain in full, with the rest retrieved from reference TRBV9 and TRBJ1-1, is DSGVTQTPKHLITATGQRVTLRCSPRSGDLSVYWYQQSLDQGLQFLIQYYNGEERAKGNILERFSAQQFPDLHSELNLSSLELGDSALYFCASSPRTDRGNTEAFFGQGTRLTVV.

The chain has TRBV7-9 and TRBJ2-5; no definite D call. The CDR3 extends over 16 amino acids. V lost 5 bases and J 2 bases, leaving 18 bases between the germline ends. CDR1 and CDR2 (germline): SEHNR, FQNEAQ (reference sequence). DNA for the CDR3: TGTGCCAGCAGCCATTTGGGTCCATCCACTCAAGAGACCCAGTACTTC. It translates to CASSHLGPSTQETQYF. Together with reference TRBV7-9 and TRBJ2-5, the CDR3 gives the full variable domain: DTGVSQNPRHKITKRGQNVTFRCDPISEHNRLYWYRQTLGQGPEFLTYFQNEAQLEKSRLLSDRFSAERPKGSFSTLEIQRTEQGDSAMYLCASSHLGPSTQETQYFGPGTRLLVL.

V gene TRBV15 combines with J gene TRBJ2-7, with D maybe TRBD2 (6 bases). Looked up from germline, CDR1 is LNHNV and CDR2 is YYDKDF (reference sequence). This CDR3 has 14 residues. V dropped 9 bases and J dropped 6 bases, with 21 bases sitting between them. In DNA form, the CDR3 reads TGTGCCACGAGGTCGGGAGTCCTCCCTAGCGAGCAGTACTTC. Encoded protein: CATRSGVLPSEQYF.

The chain uses TRBV25-1 and TRBJ2-5; D is uncertain. CDR1 is MGHDK and CDR2 is SYGVNS in the germline V gene. This CDR3 has 14 amino acids. V dropped 6 bases and J dropped 5 bases, with 16 bases sitting between them. Here the CDR3 reads CASRPQIRPETQYF. In nucleotides, the CDR3 is TGTGCCAGCAGACCCCAAATCCGCCCCGAGACCCAGTACTTC.

This clone has just one count. This sequence joins TRBV28 and TRBJ2-7; D unclear. The germline V gene encodes CDR1 MDHEN and CDR2 SYDVKM. The CDR3 runs to 16 residues. The ends were cut back, 3 bases at V and 4 bases at J, with 19 bases in the middle. CDR3 loop: CASSFAIEENRYEQYF. The CDR3 bases are TGTGCCAGCAGTTTTGCCATCGAGGAGAATAGGTACGAGCAGTACTTC.

The rearrangement links TRBV10-1 to TRBJ2-2; no definite D call. Germline assignment: CDR1 WNHNN and CDR2 SYGVQD (reference sequence). This CDR3 comprises 14 residues. The ends were cut back, 4 bases at V and 1 base at J, with 7 bases in the middle. This chain's CDR3 is CASSGHQNTGELFF. CDR3 bases: TGCGCCAGCAGTGGGCACCAGAACACCGGGGAGCTGTTTTTT.

The chain recombines TRBV7-9 with TRBJ1-4; tentatively, D is TRBD1 (5 bases). The CDR3 loop spans 15 amino acids. Trimming cost V 1 base and J 0 bases, with 6 bases left between them. Germline V gene data show CDR1 as SEHNR and CDR2 as FQNEAQ (reference sequence). The CDR3 here is CASSLEQATNEKLFF. CDR3 nucleotides: TGTGCCAGCAGCTTAGAACAGGCAACTAATGAAAAACTGTTTTTT.

This clone has just one count. V and J are TRBV19 and TRBJ2-5; 9 nucleotides align to TRBD2. CDR1 and CDR2 (germline): LNHDA, SQIVND (reference sequence). The ends lost 4 bases at V and 0 bases at J; junction bases unmatched: 6. CDR3 length: 16 amino acids. The CDR3 DNA reads as TGTGCCAGTAGTAGGCTTAGCGGGAGAGACCAAGAGACCCAGTACTTC. Protein product: CASSRLSGRDQETQYF. The full variable domain, rest sourced from reference TRBV19 and TRBJ2-5, is DGGITQSPKYLFRKEGQNVTLSCEQNLNHDAMYWYRQDPGQGLRLIYYSQIVNDFQKGDIAEGYSVSREKKESFPLTVTSAQKNPTAFYLCASSRLSGRDQETQYFGPGTRLLVL.